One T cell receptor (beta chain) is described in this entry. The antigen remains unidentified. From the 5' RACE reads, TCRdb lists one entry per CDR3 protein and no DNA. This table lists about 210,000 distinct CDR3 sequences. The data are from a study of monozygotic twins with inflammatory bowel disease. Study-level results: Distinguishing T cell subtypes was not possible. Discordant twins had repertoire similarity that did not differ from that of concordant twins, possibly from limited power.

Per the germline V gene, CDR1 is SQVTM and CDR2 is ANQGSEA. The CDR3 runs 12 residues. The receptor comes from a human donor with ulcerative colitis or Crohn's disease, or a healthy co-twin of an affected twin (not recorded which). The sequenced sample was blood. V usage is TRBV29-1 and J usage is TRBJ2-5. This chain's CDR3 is CSVEGYQETQYF. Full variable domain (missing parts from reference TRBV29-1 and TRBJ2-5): SAVISQKPSRDICQRGTSLTIQCQVDSQVTMMFWYRQQPGQSLTLIATANQGSEATYESGFVIDKFPISRPNLTFSTLTVSNMSPEDSSIYLCSVEGYQETQYFGPGTRLLVL.